The clone carrying this TCR beta chain is a singleton in its sample. This entry is derived from a study of technical replicates of blood from a few donors. J lost 3 bases, V lost 6 bases, and 5 bases had no gene match. The CDR3 contains 13 residues. CDR1 is MDHEN and CDR2 is SYDVKM in the germline V gene. Clones were read by immunoSEQ multiplex PCR, and TCRdb kept only the in-frame ones, dropping some. Found here are about 75,000 clones, 95% to 98% of them singletons; the top ten hold 0.18%. The TCR was taken from a human donor in good health. The chain joins TRBV28 to TRBJ2-7; 7 nucleotides line up with TRBD1. What was sequenced was T cells isolated from PBMCs. The CDR3 nucleotides read TGTGCCAGCAGCTTCGGACAGGACTACGAGCAGTACTTC. It codes for CASSFGQDYEQYF.